Detailed here is one T cell receptor beta chain. Sequencing was performed with immunoSEQ multiplex PCR; in TCRdb, only in-frame clones are kept and a portion is missing. The sample has over 150,000 clones; more than 70% are singletons. The entry originates in a study of blood T cell repertoires in COVID-19. Participants' own reports of clinical history determined their cohort assignment. Donors of Cohort 3 who recovered were those that had two negative PCRs, clearance, or symptom resolution. This CDR3 region has 14 residues. Germline lookup yields CDR1 SGHNT and CDR2 YYREEE (reference sequence). The germline V and J ends were trimmed by 1 base and 2 bases, with 7 bases remaining between them.

The J gene is TRBJ2-1, the V gene TRBV5-4; D is perhaps TRBD1 (6 bases). This clonotype was obtained from a man between 35 and 55 years old who had recovered from COVID-19. Sequences were obtained from PBMCs or T cells enriched from blood (not recorded which). The CDR3 coding sequence is TGTGCCAGCAGCTTGCAGGGGACCTACAATGAGCAGTTCTTC. It codes for CASSLQGTYNEQFF.